This T cell receptor beta chain derives from a study of T-cell memory formation after mild COVID-19. TCRdb reprocessed the 5' RACE reads via MiXCR and lists one record per CDR3 protein. The sample holds around 410,000 distinct CDR3 sequences, under 25% seen once. V was pared by 4 bases and J by 5 bases, with 8 bases of the junction left unmatched. The CDR3 has 15 amino acids. The receptor was derived from an adult woman who had mild COVID-19 (a few samples of this study predate the infection). Cell type and time point are not known. This chain links TRBV23-1 with TRBJ2-5; 9 nucleotides line up with TRBD1. TRBV23-1 is identified as an open reading frame with a role that is uncertain. What was sequenced was PBMCs or a T cell subset sorted from them (not recorded which). CDR3 nucleotides: TGCGCCAGCAGTCTTAGGAGGACAGGGGACGAGACCCAGTACTTC. Its translation is CASSLRRTGDETQYF.